The 29 T cell receptor beta chains reported below all come from one sample, sequenced in a study of blood T cells in healthy people across ages. Using a J-beta primer mix together with a sample-barcoded 5' primer, a second PCR was run for about 7 to 12 cycles. MiXCR, applied by TCRdb to the 5' RACE reads, yields one record per CDR3 protein. The table includes a few hundred thousand distinct CDR3 sequences, 52% detected once. The sample was blood. These receptors all come from a man between 60 and 70 years old in good health.

This clonotype was detected many times. V usage is TRBV7-9 and J usage is TRBJ2-6, with D possibly TRBD2 on 5 matching bases. Germline CDR1 SEHNR, CDR2 FQNEAQ (reference sequence). The length of the CDR3 is 18 residues. Trimming shortened V by 5 bases and J by 0 bases, and 17 bases separated the two germline ends. In nucleotides, the CDR3 is TGTGCCAGCAGCCCTCGACCCAATCGGGGCTCTGGGGCCAACGTCCTGACTTTC. Protein: CASSPRPNRGSGANVLTF.

This clonotype was counted a single time. CDR3 bases: TGCAGTGCTAACCGGGACAGGGACAATTCACCCCTCCACTTT. Translated: CSANRDRDNSPLHF. V usage is TRBV20-1 and J usage is TRBJ1-6; 9 bases are a match to TRBD1. The CDR3 runs 14 residues. The germline CDR1 and CDR2 sequences are DFQATT and SNEGSKA (reference sequence). J gave up 7 bases and V 4 bases, and 5 bases lay outside the gene matches.

The rearrangement joins TRBV29-1 to TRBJ2-3, with 13 nucleotides matching TRBD2. V shed 5 bases and J 3 bases; nucleotides not matched to a gene: 8. CDR1 SQVTM and CDR2 ANQGSEA come from the germline V gene. This CDR3 contains 16 residues. The CDR3: CSVTSGRGFGTDTQYF. In DNA, the CDR3 is TGCAGCGTTACTAGCGGGAGGGGATTTGGAACAGATACGCAGTATTTT.

V is TRBV7-2 and J is TRBJ2-5; 8 bases map to TRBD2. After removal of 5 bases from V and 2 bases from J, the junction contained 10 bases not matched to a gene. Germline loops: CDR1 SGHTA, CDR2 FQGNSA. The CDR3 runs to 16 residues. DNA of the CDR3: TGTGCCAGCAGCCAGGATTCCGAGCGGGGGCAAGAGACCCAGTACTTC. It codes for CASSQDSERGQETQYF.

In this sample, this clonotype turned up a few times. The chain has TRBV12-3 or TRBV12-4 and TRBJ2-4; D possibly uses TRBD1 or TRBD2 (5 bases each). The J call is uncertain, as TRBJ2-7 better fits the DNA end. CDR3 size: 17 residues. The CDR3 loop is CASSFIFRSGRGYEQYF. The DNA of the CDR3 is TGTGCCAGCAGTTTTATATTCCGTTCGGGACGCGGCTACGAGCAGTACTTC.

This clonotype showed up just a few times. The CDR3 nucleotides are TGTGCCAGCAGCTCGCCCTGGACCCTACTGGAGCCGGCTTTCTTT. Translating it yields CASSSPWTLLEPAFF. The genes are TRBV11-2 and TRBJ1-1, with D uncertain. Trimming took off 4 bases at V and 11 bases at J, with 23 bases between the two ends. This CDR3 is 15 amino acids long. CDR1 and CDR2 (germline): SGHAT, FQNNGV. The variable domain in full, completed from reference TRBV11-2 and TRBJ1-1, reads EAGVAQSPRYKIIEKRQSVAFWCNPISGHATLYWYQQILGQGPKLLIQFQNNGVVDDSQLPKDRFSAERLKGVDSTLKIQPAKLEDSAVYLCASSSPWTLLEPAFFGQGTRLTVV.

The chain joins TRBV20-1 to TRBJ2-5, with 10 bases that match TRBD1. The CDR3 runs 14 residues. Trimming cost V 5 bases and J 5 bases; bases outside gene matches: 8. CDR1 and CDR2 (germline): DFQATT, SNEGSKA (reference sequence). CDR3 in amino acids: CSASGQGSEETQYF. Here the CDR3 DNA reads TGCAGTGCTTCGGGACAGGGGAGCGAGGAGACCCAGTACTTC.

This clonotype showed up just a few times. This rearrangement joins TRBV24-1 to TRBJ2-3; D may be TRBD2 (6 bases). This CDR3 is built from 14 residues. Trimming took off 3 bases at V and 3 bases at J, with 9 bases between the two ends. Germline CDR1 and CDR2: KGHDR and SFDVKD. The CDR3: CATSDVAGTDTQYF. The CDR3 nucleotides are TGTGCCACCAGTGATGTTGCGGGAACAGATACGCAGTATTTT.

The chain recombines TRBV10-3 with TRBJ2-7; D might be TRBD1 (5 bases). Germline V gene sequence: CDR1 ENHRY, CDR2 SYGVKD. The CDR3 sequence is 13 residues long. With 10 bases removed from V and 4 bases from J, the gap between germline ends came to 17 bases. CDR3 bases: TGTGCCAGCAGCTTAAGTAAGGGGTACGAGCAGTACTTC. Encoded protein: CASSLSKGYEQYF.

The CDR3, as DNA: TGTGCCTGGGCCGGGAGGGCCAAGTTTGAGCAGTTCTTC. It is translated as CAWAGRAKFEQFF. This rearrangement joins TRBV30 to TRBJ2-1; 8 nucleotides match TRBD2. The V and J ends lost 5 bases and 9 bases, in that order; junction bases with no gene match: 9. CDR1 and CDR2 from the germline V gene are GTSNPN and SVGIG (reference sequence). There are 13 residues in the CDR3.

The genes are TRBV20-1 and TRBJ1-2; tentatively, D is TRBD1 (6 bases). V shed 3 bases and J shed 4 bases, with 9 bases lying between them. There are 12 residues in the CDR3. CDR1 DFQATT and CDR2 SNEGSKA come from the germline V gene (reference sequence). The CDR3 DNA reads as TGCAGTGCTAGCCAGGGGCCCTATGGCTACACCTTC. It translates to CSASQGPYGYTF.

As to this clonotype: A much larger clone is a single base away; this may be a read error. This rearrangement joins TRBV4-3 to TRBJ2-5; TRBD2 agrees at 8 bases. V dropped 4 bases and J dropped 11; count of bases not matched to a gene: 12. Per germline, CDR1 LGHNA and CDR2 YSLEER. This CDR3 has 14 amino acids. CDR3 residues: CASSPDLLAALQYF. CDR3 nucleotide sequence: TGCGCCAGCAGCCCTGACTTACTAGCGGCCTTGCAGTACTTC.

This clonotype was detected ten times or more. This chain joins TRBV4-1 and TRBJ2-7, with 7 positions matching TRBD2. The CDR3 totals 15 residues. Germline V gene data show CDR1 as MGHRA and CDR2 as YSYEKL. V gave up 0 bases and J gave up 3 bases; unmatched junction bases: 5. DNA for the CDR3: TGCGCCAGCAGCCAAGAGATAGCGGGTCACTACGAGCAGTACTTC. It encodes CASSQEIAGHYEQYF.

The V call is TRBV9, the J call TRBJ2-5, with D hard to call. Deletions cut 3 bases from V and 5 bases from J, with 14 bases between. This CDR3 comprises 14 residues. Germline V CDR1 and CDR2: SGDLS, YYNGEE. In nucleotides, the CDR3 is TGTGCCAGCAGCGCCCGCTTCGCACAGGAGACCCAGTACTTC. Amino acids: CASSARFAQETQYF. Combining the CDR3 with reference TRBV9 and TRBJ2-5 gives the whole variable domain DSGVTQTPKHLITATGQRVTLRCSPRSGDLSVYWYQQSLDQGLQFLIQYYNGEERAKGNILERFSAQQFPDLHSELNLSSLELGDSALYFCASSARFAQETQYFGPGTRLLVL.

The chain combines TRBV10-1 with TRBJ2-7; 7 bases agree with TRBD2. The CDR3 length is 15 residues. Germline V gene lookup returns CDR1 WNHNN and CDR2 SYGVQD (reference sequence). With 0 bases clipped from V and 0 bases from J, the junction kept 2 bases outside the gene matches. The CDR3 sequence: CASSESGGSSYEQYF. The CDR3 coding sequence is TGCGCCAGCAGTGAGTCGGGGGGGAGCTCCTACGAGCAGTACTTC.

On this clonotype: A read error may be the cause here, since a much bigger clone is one base away. The V and J genes are TRBV29-1 and TRBJ2-1; D uncertain. CDR1 is SQVTM and CDR2 is ANQGSEA in the germline V gene. The CDR3 has 9 amino acids. V lost 3 bases and J lost 8, with 2 bases in between. In DNA, the CDR3 is TGCAGCGTTGACGATGAGCAGTTCTTC. Residues: CSVDDEQFF.

The chain couples TRBV27 to TRBJ2-7; 9 nucleotides align to TRBD2. The CDR3 runs to 15 residues. The junction had 12 bases not matched to a gene; V was cut back by 5 bases and J by 7 bases. Germline V gene sequence: CDR1 MNHEY, CDR2 SMNVEV (reference sequence). The CDR3 DNA reads TGTGCCAGCAGTCTTGCCGGACTAGCGCGAGTTGAGCAGTACTTC. Translated: CASSLAGLARVEQYF.

The chain is built from TRBV7-2 and TRBJ2-7; 11 nucleotides align to TRBD2. The V segment lost 1 base and the J segment 0 bases; nucleotides outside the gene matches: 8. The CDR3 runs to 18 residues. Germline assignment: CDR1 SGHTA and CDR2 FQGNSA. CDR3 sequence (DNA): TGTGCCAGCAGCTTAGGACGGACTAGCGGGTCGAGCTCCTACGAGCAGTACTTC. This encodes CASSLGRTSGSSSYEQYF.

This clonotype was counted a single time. The chain carries TRBV7-9 and TRBJ2-5, with a possible D match to TRBD1 (5 bases). V gave up 5 bases and J gave up 2 bases, with 12 bases separating them. There are 14 residues in the CDR3. CDR1 and CDR2 from the germline V gene are SEHNR and FQNEAQ (reference sequence). CDR3 protein: CASSILGAQETQYF. CDR3 DNA: TGTGCCAGCAGCATCCTAGGGGCGCAAGAGACCCAGTACTTC.

V is TRBV5-1 and J is TRBJ2-7, with 7 bases that match TRBD1. The CDR3 has 12 residues. V trimming: 2 bases; J trimming: 7 bases; junction bases outside the gene matches: 3. In germline, CDR1 is SGHRS, CDR2 YFSETQ. CDR3 protein: CASSLLQGEQYF. Here the CDR3 DNA reads TGCGCCAGCAGCTTATTACAGGGGGAGCAGTACTTC.

J is TRBJ2-1 and V is TRBV20-1; 7 bases match TRBD2. The CDR3 runs 17 residues. Unmatched junction bases numbered 14, after V lost 5 bases and J lost 1 base. Germline assignment: CDR1 DFQATT and CDR2 SNEGSKA (reference sequence). Here the CDR3 DNA reads TGCAGTGCTCCCCGGGGCGGGAGCGCCCCTTCCTACAATGAGCAGTTCTTC. It encodes CSAPRGGSAPSYNEQFF.

This clonotype occurred a few times. This chain joins TRBV5-1 and TRBJ1-1, with D uncertain. Germline V gene lookup returns CDR1 SGHRS and CDR2 YFSETQ. CDR3 size: 13 residues. V lost 3 bases and J 4 bases, leaving 10 bases between the germline ends. Here the CDR3 DNA reads TGCGCCAGCAGCTGGGCCTTGAGCACTGAAGCTTTCTTT. It encodes CASSWALSTEAFF.

This chain uses TRBV11-2 with TRBJ2-1; D is perhaps TRBD1 (6 bases). Trimming stripped 5 bases from V and 9 bases from J, with 14 bases between. The CDR3 has 13 amino acids. Germline loops: CDR1 SGHAT, CDR2 FQNNGV. The CDR3 loop is CASSATTGGEQFF. The CDR3, as DNA: TGTGCCAGCAGCGCGACGACAGGAGGTGAGCAGTTCTTC.

This rearrangement joins TRBV20-1 to TRBJ1-2; 9 nucleotides align to TRBD1. The CDR3 contains 14 residues. J lost 8 bases, V lost 6 bases, and 13 bases had no gene match. Germline V gene sequence: CDR1 DFQATT, CDR2 SNEGSKA (reference sequence). The CDR3 nucleotides read TGCAGTGCCCACAATCCGGGACAGGGTTACGGCTACACCTTC. Translating gives CSAHNPGQGYGYTF.

The gene calls are TRBV11-2 and TRBJ2-1; 7 nucleotides match TRBD1. Germline-derived CDR1 and CDR2 are SGHAT and FQNNGV. The CDR3 sequence is 15 residues long. J was trimmed by 4 bases and V by 5 bases; bases with no gene match: 8. The CDR3 loop reads CASSNRGPAYNEQFF. Written as DNA, the CDR3 is TGTGCCAGCAGCAACAGGGGCCCTGCGTACAATGAGCAGTTCTTC.

The rearrangement uses TRBV28 and TRBJ2-2; D unresolved. Trimming removed 6 bases from V and 4 bases from J, with 9 bases in between. The CDR3 covers 13 residues. Germline CDR1 reads MDHEN; CDR2 reads SYDVKM. CDR3: CASRITITGELFF. CDR3 nucleotides: TGTGCCAGCAGAATTACGATCACCGGGGAGCTGTTTTTT.

This rearrangement joins TRBV10-3 to TRBJ2-7; perhaps TRBD1 as D (5 bases). V lost 7 bases, J lost 0 bases, and 13 bases lay in between. CDR1 ENHRY and CDR2 SYGVKD come from the germline V gene. This CDR3 comprises 14 residues. The CDR3 coding sequence is TGTGCCATCACCCAATCGACAGTCTCCTACGAGCAGTACTTC. It codes for CAITQSTVSYEQYF.

This clonotype was counted many times. V is TRBV7-8 and J is TRBJ2-7, with a tentative D call TRBD2 (5 bases). This CDR3 comprises 13 residues. Trimming left V 5 bases short and J 5 bases short, with 13 bases between. Germline V lookup: CDR1 SGHVS, CDR2 FQNEAQ. CDR3 loop: CASSGRLSDEQYF. In nucleotides, the CDR3 is TGTGCCAGCAGCGGCCGACTTAGCGACGAGCAGTACTTC.

Of note for this clonotype: The germline gene is not matched at one end of the junction; a read error may be the cause. Here the CDR3 DNA reads TGCAGTGCTAGTCGACAGTACAATCTGCCCCAGCATTTT. Translated, it gives CSASRQYNLPQHF. V gene TRBV20-1 combines with J gene TRBJ1-5, with a tentative D call TRBD1 (5 bases). Germline V gene data show CDR1 as DFQATT and CDR2 as SNEGSKA (reference sequence). This CDR3 is built from 13 residues.